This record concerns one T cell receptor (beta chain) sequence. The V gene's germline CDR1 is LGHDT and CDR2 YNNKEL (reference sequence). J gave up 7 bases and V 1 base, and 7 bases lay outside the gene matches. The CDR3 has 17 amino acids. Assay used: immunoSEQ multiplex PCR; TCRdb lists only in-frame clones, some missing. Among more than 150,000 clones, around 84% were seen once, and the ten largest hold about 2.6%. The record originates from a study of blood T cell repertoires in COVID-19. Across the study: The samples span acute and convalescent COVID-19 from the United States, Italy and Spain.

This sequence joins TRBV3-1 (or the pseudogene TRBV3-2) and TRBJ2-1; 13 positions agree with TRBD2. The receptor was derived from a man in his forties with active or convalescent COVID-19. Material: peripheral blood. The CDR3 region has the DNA TGTGCCAGCAGCCAAGTCGGACTAGCGGGGGCGGGGAATGAGCAGTTCTTC. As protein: CASSQVGLAGAGNEQFF.